This TCR beta chain was retrieved from a study of control samples from healthy donors and cancer patients. The germline gives CDR1 SGHKS, CDR2 YYEKEE (reference sequence). This CDR3 is built from 13 residues. Comment on this clone: Its ends do not fully match the called genes, so a read error is possible.

Measured with immunoSEQ multiplex PCR; TCRdb has only the in-frame clones, and not every one. Of roughly 130,000 clones in the sample, about 93% are singletons; the top ten hold around 2.5%. This TCR was sampled from a man younger than 35 in good health. The chain joins TRBV5-5 to TRBJ1-1; D uncertain. The sample taken for sequencing was blood. This CDR3 reads CVSSFTLETEAFF. CDR3 coding DNA: TGTGTCAGCAGCTTCACCCTGGAAACTGAAGCTTTCTTT.